The TCR beta chain under discussion was sequenced for a study of OX40 agonist ivuxolimab in advanced cancers. At the level of the study: The dose of intravenous ivuxolimab that patients received every 2 weeks ranged from 0.01 to 10 mg/kg. Findings and caveats of the study: The study found among the lowest clonal expansion in partial responders at 0.1-3.0 mg/kg. Expanded clones belonging to CD8+ T cells outnumbered, on average, those of CD4+. Clonal expansion was seen in CD4+ and CD8+ blood T cells by week 6 at 0.1 to 3.0 mg/kg.

Turning to this clone: Its matching antigen is unknown.

The assay was immunoSEQ multiplex PCR, and TCRdb's table has in-frame clones only and misses some. The sample lists 40,000 to 45,000 clones, 80% seen once, with around 9.3% in the top ten. In germline, CDR1 is SGHTA, CDR2 FQGNSA. This CDR3 spans 14 amino acids. V was trimmed by 8 bases and J by 4 bases, leaving 15 bases between them. The sample here was CD4+ or CD8+ T cells sorted from blood, taken in a trial of the OX40 agonist ivuxolimab. The receptor was isolated from an adult with an advanced solid tumor such as melanoma, head and neck, liver or kidney cancer. The chain recombines TRBV7-2 with TRBJ1-3, with D possibly being TRBD1 (6 bases). The CDR3 region has the DNA TGTGCCAGCTCGAGGGGGGCTGACGGAAACACCATATATTTT. Its protein product is CASSRGADGNTIYF.